This TCR beta chain was captured by sequencing in a study of metastatic and nonmetastatic thyroid tumors. Study summary: Repertoire comparison spanned blood and tumor or nodule tissue of malignant and benign thyroid patients.

TCRdb re-called the PCR reads via MiXCR. The sample holds approximately 40,000 clones, around 21% seen once. No treatment had been given to any patient before thyroid surgery. Germline V lookup: CDR1 MNHNS, CDR2 SASEGT. The CDR3 is 15 residues long. Germline trimming cut 2 bases from V and 9 bases from J; bases unmatched to any gene: 6. This clone qualifies as medium-sized (0.01 to 0.1%). This TCR was recovered from a female donor with papillary thyroid cancer or a benign thyroid nodule (not recorded which). Some clones in this sample may be carry-over from other donors' samples. The chain is built from TRBV6-1 and TRBJ1-6; 8 bases are a match to TRBD1. Sequencing used blood. The CDR3 spells CASSEKTGEGSPLHF. Written as DNA, the CDR3 is TGTGCCAGCAGTGAAAAGACAGGGGAAGGTTCACCCCTCCACTTT.